This entry describes one T cell receptor (beta chain). The data stem from a study of blood T cell repertoires in COVID-19. Study-wide background: Donors in the United States, Italy and Spain gave samples during acute or convalescent COVID-19. From T cells, B-cell-depleted T cells, or PBMCs came the material, which was cDNA or gDNA.

CDR1 is MNHEY and CDR2 is SMNVEV in the germline V gene (reference sequence). V dropped 7 bases and J dropped 4 bases, with 16 bases sitting between them. This CDR3 has 14 residues. Source study methods: The assay estimated nucleated cells by amplifying reference gene primers. The assay was immunoSEQ multiplex PCR, and TCRdb's table has in-frame clones only and misses some. V, J and clone size derive from that table, while D and trimming were established from the DNA sequence. The data show 650,000 to 800,000 clones, about 87% seen once. The chain joins TRBV27 to TRBJ1-1; tentative D call: TRBD1 (6 bases). Input material: peripheral blood. The receptor was derived from a woman between 18 and 29 years old with acute or convalescent COVID-19. The CDR3 bases are TGTGCCAGCAAAAGTTGGGGGCGGACCACTGAAGCTTTCTTT. It is translated as CASKSWGRTTEAFF.